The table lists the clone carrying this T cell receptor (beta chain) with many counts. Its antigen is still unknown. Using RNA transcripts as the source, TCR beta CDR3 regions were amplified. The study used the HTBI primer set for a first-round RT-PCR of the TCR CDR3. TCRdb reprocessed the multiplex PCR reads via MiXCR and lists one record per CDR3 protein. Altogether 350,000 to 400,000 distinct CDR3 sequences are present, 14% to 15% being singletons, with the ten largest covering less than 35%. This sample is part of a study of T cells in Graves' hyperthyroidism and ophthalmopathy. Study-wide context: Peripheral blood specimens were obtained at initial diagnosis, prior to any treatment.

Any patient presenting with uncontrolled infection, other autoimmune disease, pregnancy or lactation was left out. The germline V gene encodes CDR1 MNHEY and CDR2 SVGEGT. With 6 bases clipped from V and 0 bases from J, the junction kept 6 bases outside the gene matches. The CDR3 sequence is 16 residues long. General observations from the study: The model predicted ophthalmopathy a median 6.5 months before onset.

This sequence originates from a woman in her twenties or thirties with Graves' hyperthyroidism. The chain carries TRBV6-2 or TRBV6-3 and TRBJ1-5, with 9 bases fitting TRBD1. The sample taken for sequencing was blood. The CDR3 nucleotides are TGTGCCAGCAGATCGGACAGGGGATATAGCAATCAGCCCCAGCATTTT. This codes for CASRSDRGYSNQPQHF.